This T cell receptor (beta chain) was identified in a study of cytomegalovirus exposure and HLA in healthy donors. About the research overall: Earlier findings included nearly 120 million unique TCR beta sequences obtained from 150 million to 200 million T cells.

It was with 60 Vbeta and 13 Jbeta primers that the PCR ran. The protocol was immunoSEQ multiplex PCR, while the TCRdb copy is restricted to in-frame clones and leaves out a portion. This sample has around 89,000 clones, with over 70% found just once. Germline-derived CDR1 and CDR2 are SGHRS and YFSETQ. J was trimmed by 4 bases and V by 0 bases; bases with no gene match: 4. CDR3 length: 16 amino acids. The V gene is TRBV5-1, the J gene TRBJ2-5; 12 bases are a match to TRBD1. The source of this sequence is a man aged 40-55 years in good health and CMV-seronegative. The sample taken for sequencing was PBMCs. The CDR3 sequence is CASSLAGTGGRETQYF. The CDR3 DNA follows: TGCGCCAGCAGCTTGGCCGGGACAGGGGGCAGAGAGACCCAGTACTTC. Filled out from reference TRBV5-1 and TRBJ2-5, the complete variable domain reads KAGVTQTPRYLIKTRGQQVTLSCSPISGHRSVSWYQQTPGQGLQFLFEYFSETQRNKGNFPGRFSGRQFSNSRSEMNVSTLELGDSALYLCASSLAGTGGRETQYFGPGTRLLVL.